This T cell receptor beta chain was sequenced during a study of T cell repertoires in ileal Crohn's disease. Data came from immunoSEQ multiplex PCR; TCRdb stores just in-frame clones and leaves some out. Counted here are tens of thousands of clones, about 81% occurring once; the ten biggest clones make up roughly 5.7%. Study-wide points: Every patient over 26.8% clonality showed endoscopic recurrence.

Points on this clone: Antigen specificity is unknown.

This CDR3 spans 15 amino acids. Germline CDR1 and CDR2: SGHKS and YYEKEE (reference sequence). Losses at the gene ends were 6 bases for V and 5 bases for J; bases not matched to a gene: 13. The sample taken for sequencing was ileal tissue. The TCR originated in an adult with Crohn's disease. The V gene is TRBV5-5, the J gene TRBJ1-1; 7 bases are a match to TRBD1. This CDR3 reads CASTRQTGMGTEAFF. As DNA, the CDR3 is TGTGCCAGCACGAGACAGACAGGGATGGGTACTGAAGCTTTCTTT.